The T cell receptor (beta chain) described here comes from a study of OX40 agonist ivuxolimab in advanced cancers. Looking at the study overall: Each patient was given ivuxolimab into a vein every 2 weeks, at 0.01 to 10 mg/kg. Overall study results and limits: Antigen specificity of clonally expanded peripheral T cells was not established.

Per germline, CDR1 SNHLY and CDR2 FYNNEI. Between the trimmed V and J ends, which lost 1 base and 4 bases, there was a span of 5 bases. The CDR3 runs 12 residues. Data came from immunoSEQ multiplex PCR; TCRdb stores just in-frame clones and leaves some out. The table records tens of thousands of clones, approximately 87% of them present only once. Concerning this clone: Its antigen is undetermined.

The chain couples TRBV2 to TRBJ2-7; D is ambiguous. The source material was CD4+ or CD8+ T cells sorted from blood, sampled in a trial of the OX40 agonist ivuxolimab. This TCR was recovered from an adult with an advanced solid tumor such as melanoma, head and neck, liver or kidney cancer. CDR3 bases: TGTGCCAGCAGTGAAGACACTTACGAGCAGTACTTC. Its translation: CASSEDTYEQYF.